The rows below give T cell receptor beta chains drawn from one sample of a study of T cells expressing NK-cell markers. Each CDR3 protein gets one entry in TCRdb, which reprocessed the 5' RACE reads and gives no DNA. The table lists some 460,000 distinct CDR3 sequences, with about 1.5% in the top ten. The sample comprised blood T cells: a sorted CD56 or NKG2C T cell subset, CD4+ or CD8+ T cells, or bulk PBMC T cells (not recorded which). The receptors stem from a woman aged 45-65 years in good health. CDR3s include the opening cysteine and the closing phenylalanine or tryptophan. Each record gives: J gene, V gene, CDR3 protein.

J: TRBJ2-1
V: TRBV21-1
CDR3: CASRRGRAYNEQFF

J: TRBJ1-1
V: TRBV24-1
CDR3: CATRGQPPAEAFF

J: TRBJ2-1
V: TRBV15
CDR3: CATGAGATYNEQFF

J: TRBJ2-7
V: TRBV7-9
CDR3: CASSLDAREEYF

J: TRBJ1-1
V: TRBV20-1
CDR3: CSARGGTAQAFF

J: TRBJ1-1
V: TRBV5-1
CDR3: CASNYRDSVNTEAFF

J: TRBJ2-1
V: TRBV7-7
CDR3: CASSTGTGGDEQFF

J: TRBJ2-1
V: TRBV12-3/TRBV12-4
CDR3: CASSWGRLAGSSYNEQFF

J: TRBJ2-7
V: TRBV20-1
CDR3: CSATGTSHPEQYF

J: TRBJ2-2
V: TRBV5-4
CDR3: CASSLELSGSLAGELFF

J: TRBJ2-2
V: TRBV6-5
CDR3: CASSYSQARTGELFF

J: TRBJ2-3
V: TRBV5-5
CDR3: CASSLANSDTQYF

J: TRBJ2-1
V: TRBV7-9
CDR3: CASSPPFGSGKSYNEQFF

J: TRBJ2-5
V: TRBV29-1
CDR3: CSVERMGQPSGTQYF

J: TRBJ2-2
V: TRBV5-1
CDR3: CASSRPGDHGELFF

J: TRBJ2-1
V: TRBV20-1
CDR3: CSARGGPEQQFF

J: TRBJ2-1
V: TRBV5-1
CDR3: CASSLGGTNNEQFF

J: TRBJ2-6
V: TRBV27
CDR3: CASGGGPGANVLTF

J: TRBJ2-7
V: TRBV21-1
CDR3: CASSKSRDTEQYF

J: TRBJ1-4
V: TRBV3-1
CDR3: CASSQGLGSGEKLFF

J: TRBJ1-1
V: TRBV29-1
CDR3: CSVDGAGWGTEAFF

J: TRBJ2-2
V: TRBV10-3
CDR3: CAISPGGTGELFF

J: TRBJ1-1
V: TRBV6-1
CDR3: CASSENHQTGIAFF

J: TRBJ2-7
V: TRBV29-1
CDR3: CSARDGTSSYEQYF

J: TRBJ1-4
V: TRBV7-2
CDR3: CASSLFGPSATNEKLFF

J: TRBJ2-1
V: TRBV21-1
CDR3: CASSTPAGARNEQFF

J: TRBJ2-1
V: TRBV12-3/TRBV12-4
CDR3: CASSLMGLYEQFF

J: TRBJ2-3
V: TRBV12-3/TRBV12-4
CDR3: CASSSSNADTQYF

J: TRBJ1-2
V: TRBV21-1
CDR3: CASSKAAQGNYGYTF

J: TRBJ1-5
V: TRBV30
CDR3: CAWSGRGSQPQHF

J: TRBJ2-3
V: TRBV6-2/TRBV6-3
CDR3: CASSYPTSGRGTDTQYF

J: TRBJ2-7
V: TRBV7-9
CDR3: CASTLGPASYEQYF

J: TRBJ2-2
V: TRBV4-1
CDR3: CASSRHRGDNTGELFF

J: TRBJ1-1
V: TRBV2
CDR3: CASNLNTNTEAFF

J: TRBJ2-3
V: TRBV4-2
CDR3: CASSQDRSGRASDTQYF

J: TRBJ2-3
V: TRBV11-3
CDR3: CASSSRRGSSTDTQYF

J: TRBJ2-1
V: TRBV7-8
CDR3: CASSLKIRLAVHNEQFF

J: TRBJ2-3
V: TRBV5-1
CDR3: CASSSVREGTDTQYF

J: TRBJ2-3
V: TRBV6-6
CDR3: CASSYSSSGGADTQYF

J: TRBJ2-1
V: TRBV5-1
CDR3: CASSLGTSIDEQFF

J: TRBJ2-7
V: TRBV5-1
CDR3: CASSYNVDRNPYEQYF

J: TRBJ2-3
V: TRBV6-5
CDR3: CASSYGGSGTNTDTQYF

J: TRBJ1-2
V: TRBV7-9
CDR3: CASSLAAEYGYTF

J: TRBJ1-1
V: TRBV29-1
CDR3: CSVVRSLTEAFF

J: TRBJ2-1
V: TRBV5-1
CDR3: CASSLGSGLAGNNEQFF

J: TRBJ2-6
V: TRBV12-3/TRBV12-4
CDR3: CASSLTGGHSSGANVLTF

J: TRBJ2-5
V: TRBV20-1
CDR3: CSASDRDPETQYF

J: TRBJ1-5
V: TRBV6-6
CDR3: CASNRTQPQHF

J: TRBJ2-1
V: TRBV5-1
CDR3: CASSLDGRGIDEQFF

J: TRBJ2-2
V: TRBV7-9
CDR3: CASRGLKKTGELFF

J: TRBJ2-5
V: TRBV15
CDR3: CATKTGTSETQYF